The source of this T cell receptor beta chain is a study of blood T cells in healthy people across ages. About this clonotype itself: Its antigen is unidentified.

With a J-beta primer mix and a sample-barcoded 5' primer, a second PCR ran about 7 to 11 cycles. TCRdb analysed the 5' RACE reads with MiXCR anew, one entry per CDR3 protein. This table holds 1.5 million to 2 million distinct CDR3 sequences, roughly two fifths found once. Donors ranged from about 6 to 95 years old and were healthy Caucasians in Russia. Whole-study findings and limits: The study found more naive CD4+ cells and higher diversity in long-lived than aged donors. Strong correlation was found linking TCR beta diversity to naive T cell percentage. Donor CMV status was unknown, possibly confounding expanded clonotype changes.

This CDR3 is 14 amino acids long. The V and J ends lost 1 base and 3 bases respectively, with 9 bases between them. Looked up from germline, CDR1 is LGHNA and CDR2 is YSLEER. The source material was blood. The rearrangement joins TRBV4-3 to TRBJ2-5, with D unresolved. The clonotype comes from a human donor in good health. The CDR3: CASSQGFEEETQYF. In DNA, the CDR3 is TGCGCCAGCAGCCAAGGATTCGAAGAAGAGACCCAGTACTTC.